The 31 T cell receptor beta chains reported below all come from one sample, sequenced in a study of T-cell memory formation after mild COVID-19. TCRdb itself ran the 5' RACE reads through MiXCR, one entry per CDR3 protein. The sample yields 100,000 to 130,000 distinct CDR3 sequences, around an eighth seen once. Input material: PBMCs or a T cell subset sorted from them (not recorded which). These receptors were taken from a man in his late teens or twenties who had mild COVID-19 (a few samples of this study predate the infection). Cell type and time point are not known.

A few counts support this clonotype. The rearrangement uses TRBV5-4 and TRBJ1-2, with 7 bases identical to TRBD1. The CDR3 length is 16 residues. Germline V CDR1 and CDR2: SGHNT, YYREEE (reference sequence). V trimming: 2 bases; J trimming: 6 bases; junction bases outside the gene matches: 13. CDR3 loop: CASSLQSDRSPDGYTF. DNA for the CDR3: TGTGCCAGCAGCTTACAGTCGGACAGGTCGCCGGATGGCTACACCTTC.

Of note for this clonotype: This sequence may be a read error, since a much larger clone differs from it by one base. The chain links TRBV4-1 to TRBJ1-6, with D uncertain. The CDR3 runs to 15 residues. The germline V gene has CDR1 MGHRA and CDR2 YSYEKL. Trimming stripped 5 bases from V and 9 bases from J, with 17 bases between. The CDR3 sequence: CASSTWTDVGSPLHF. In DNA, the CDR3 is TGCGCCAGCAGCACCTGGACGGACGTTGGTTCACCCCTCCACTTT.

The chain uses TRBV12-3 or TRBV12-4 and TRBJ2-3; TRBD1 aligns across 7 bases. V was clipped by 6 bases and J by 0 bases; unmatched bases: 6. The CDR3 consists of 15 residues. The CDR3 spells CASRTGTVSTDTQYF. The CDR3 DNA follows: TGTGCCAGCAGAACCGGGACAGTTAGCACAGATACGCAGTATTTT.

At least ten counts were recorded for this clonotype. This chain connects TRBV4-1 to TRBJ1-5, with TRBD1 as a possible D gene (5 bases). Deletions cut 3 bases from V and 1 base from J, with 13 bases between. The CDR3 extends over 16 amino acids. CDR1 and CDR2 (germline): MGHRA, YSYEKL. The CDR3 spells CASSQNPGPSNQPQHF. The CDR3 DNA is TGCGCCAGCAGCCAGAATCCGGGGCCGAGCAATCAGCCCCAGCATTTT.

The DNA of the CDR3 is TGCGCCAGCAGCTTGGGTTTCCGACAGAACTATGGCTACACCTTC. Its protein product is CASSLGFRQNYGYTF. This chain joins TRBV5-1 and TRBJ1-2; maybe TRBD1 (5 bases). CDR1 and CDR2 from the germline V gene are SGHRS and YFSETQ. The germline V and J ends were trimmed by 0 bases and 2 bases, with 11 bases remaining between them. This CDR3 is 15 amino acids long.

The count of this clonotype is one. The chain employs TRBV4-1 and TRBJ1-2; 12 bases line up with TRBD1. The germline V gene encodes CDR1 MGHRA and CDR2 YSYEKL. Trimming took 3 bases from V and 8 from J; bases not matched to a gene: 7. The CDR3 has 15 residues. The CDR3 sequence is CASSQPGTGGEGYTF. CDR3 in DNA: TGCGCCAGCAGCCAGCCCGGGACAGGGGGCGAGGGCTACACCTTC.

The J gene is TRBJ1-2, the V gene TRBV7-9; D ambiguous. Germline lookup yields CDR1 SEHNR and CDR2 FQNEAQ (reference sequence). The CDR3 covers 13 residues. Between the trimmed V and J ends, which lost 5 bases and 3 bases, there was a span of 10 bases. As DNA, the CDR3 is TGTGCCAGCAGCCCACCCGCCGACTATGGCTACACCTTC. Amino acid sequence: CASSPPADYGYTF.

There are many counts of this clonotype. The J gene is TRBJ2-7, the V gene TRBV6-5; 8 nucleotides match TRBD1. CDR3 length: 15 amino acids. Germline V CDR1 and CDR2: MNHEY, SVGAGI. The ends lost 5 bases at V and 3 bases at J; junction bases unmatched: 9. The CDR3 sequence is CASSGDRDRFYEQYF. DNA for the CDR3: TGTGCCAGCAGTGGAGACCGGGACAGGTTCTACGAGCAGTACTTC.

This clonotype was found a few times. The rearrangement links TRBV29-1 to TRBJ1-2, with D unresolved. Germline loops: CDR1 SQVTM, CDR2 ANQGSEA. Trimming pared 7 bases from V and 8 bases from J, leaving 17 bases between. The CDR3 covers 12 residues. CDR3 sequence reads: CSGLGSLGGYTF. The CDR3, as DNA: TGCAGCGGCCTGGGGAGTTTGGGCGGCTACACCTTC.

This clonotype has only a few counts. This chain uses TRBV5-1 with TRBJ2-1, with 8 bases matching TRBD2. Germline loops: CDR1 SGHRS, CDR2 YFSETQ. The CDR3 runs 15 residues. The V segment lost 1 base and the J segment 4 bases; nucleotides outside the gene matches: 4. The CDR3 here is CASSLPGGEYNEQFF. For the CDR3, the DNA is TGCGCCAGCAGCTTGCCGGGAGGGGAGTACAATGAGCAGTTCTTC.

The sample holds a few counts of this clonotype. This sequence joins TRBV18 and TRBJ2-7, with D perhaps matching TRBD1 (6 bases). The germline V gene has CDR1 KGHSH and CDR2 LQKENI. The CDR3 is 13 amino acids. V was pared by 3 bases and J by 3 bases, with 9 bases between. CDR3 protein: CASSPSGDYEQYV. CDR3 coding DNA: TGTGCCAGCTCACCGTCAGGGGACTACGAGCAGTACGTC.

In this sample, this clonotype turned up a few times. This rearrangement joins TRBV20-1 to TRBJ1-6, with TRBD1 matching over 10 bases. V lost 4 bases, J lost 9 bases, and 6 bases stayed unmatched. CDR1 DFQATT and CDR2 SNEGSKA come from the germline V gene (reference sequence). The CDR3 runs to 14 residues. This CDR3 reads CSANIRDRGSPLHF. The CDR3 bases are TGCAGTGCTAACATCCGGGACAGGGGTTCACCCCTCCACTTT.

This clonotype was recorded many times. The V call is TRBV12-3 or TRBV12-4, the J call TRBJ1-2; D not certain. V was pared by 7 bases and J by 0 bases, with 15 bases between. The length of the CDR3 is 15 residues. The CDR3 DNA reads as TGTGCCAGCACCTCCGACGGAGCTACTAACTATGGCTACACCTTC. This encodes CASTSDGATNYGYTF.

The V gene is TRBV5-1, the J gene TRBJ2-7; 7 bases align to TRBD1. Trimming took 3 bases from V and 5 from J; bases not matched to a gene: 8. This CDR3 is built from 14 residues. Germline CDR1 is SGHRS and CDR2 is YFSETQ. CDR3 loop: CASSWGTAVHEQYF. CDR3 in DNA: TGCGCCAGCAGCTGGGGGACAGCGGTGCACGAGCAGTACTTC.

This clonotype was seen ten or more times. This chain joins TRBV29-1 and TRBJ1-1; TRBD1 matches 7 bases. From germline, CDR1 is SQVTM and CDR2 ANQGSEA. Trimming removed 3 bases from V and 6 bases from J; junction bases left unmatched: 4. The CDR3 loop spans 12 amino acids. The DNA of the CDR3 is TGCAGCGTTGAGGGACAGATCGCTGAAGCTTTCTTT. Translation gives CSVEGQIAEAFF.

This clonotype has a handful of counts. The chain carries TRBV5-1 and TRBJ2-2; 8 bases are shared with TRBD1. There are 17 residues in the CDR3. Trimming removed 7 bases from V and 2 bases from J; junction bases left unmatched: 13. Germline V lookup: CDR1 SGHRS, CDR2 YFSETQ. This CDR3 is CASHFVLGQENTGELFF. The CDR3 nucleotides are TGCGCCAGCCACTTCGTCCTGGGACAGGAAAACACCGGGGAGCTGTTTTTT.

This clonotype was counted a few times. This chain uses TRBV20-1 with TRBJ2-3; D remains ambiguous. V was pared by 5 bases and J by 6 bases, with 24 bases between. Germline assignment: CDR1 DFQATT and CDR2 SNEGSKA (reference sequence). CDR3 size: 16 residues. The CDR3 bases are TGCAGTGCTGAGGAAAATCTTGCTCAAAAACCGGATACGCAGTATTTT. Amino acid sequence: CSAEENLAQKPDTQYF.

In this sample, this clonotype turned up a few times. This chain connects TRBV7-9 to TRBJ2-3; D is undetermined. The CDR3 runs 13 residues. Germline V gives CDR1 SEHNR, CDR2 FQNEAQ (reference sequence). V was trimmed by 5 bases and J by 4 bases, leaving 10 bases between them. The CDR3 reads CASSVGSADTQYF. The CDR3, as DNA: TGTGCCAGCAGCGTCGGGTCGGCAGATACGCAGTATTTT.

This clonotype was found many times. The chain recombines TRBV7-2 with TRBJ2-1; weak D call: TRBD2 (5 bases). V was trimmed by 2 bases and J by 5 bases, leaving 19 bases between them. The CDR3 is made up of 17 amino acids. Germline CDR1 SGHTA, CDR2 FQGNSA. In DNA, the CDR3 is TGTGCCAGCAGCTTACGGTCCCCCCGGACTCTAGACAATGAGCAGTTCTTC. Its translation: CASSLRSPRTLDNEQFF.

The chain is built from TRBV10-3 and TRBJ2-5; a possible D gene is TRBD2 (7 bases). V was cut by 8 bases and J by 0 bases, with 19 bases left in between. The germline CDR1 and CDR2 sequences are ENHRY and SYGVKD. The CDR3 length is 16 residues. CDR3 sequence (DNA): TGTGCCATCTCCCTTGGAGGGGGGGAGTACCAAGAGACCCAGTACTTC. Protein: CAISLGGGEYQETQYF.

This clonotype appeared a few times. The rearrangement joins TRBV7-8 to TRBJ2-1; the D is unclear. The V and J ends lost 5 bases and 3 bases respectively, with 8 bases between them. In germline, CDR1 is SGHVS, CDR2 FQNEAQ. The CDR3 loop spans 13 amino acids. CDR3 region: CASSQSSYNEQFF. CDR3 DNA: TGTGCCAGCAGCCAAAGCAGCTACAATGAGCAGTTCTTC.

In this sample, this clonotype turned up a few times. The chain combines TRBV7-6 with TRBJ2-1; TRBD2 matches 12 bases. Germline V gene data show CDR1 as SGHVS and CDR2 as FNYEAQ. The V gene end was trimmed by 6 bases and the J gene end by 9 bases; junction bases not matched to a gene: 6. The CDR3 contains 14 residues. CDR3 sequence: CASSASGGAFEQFF. For the CDR3, the DNA is TGTGCCAGCAGTGCTAGCGGGGGGGCCTTTGAGCAGTTCTTC.

The chain couples TRBV6-4 to TRBJ2-3, with TRBD2 matching 7 bases. V shed 3 bases, J shed 3 bases, and the junction held 0 bases outside the gene matches. The CDR3 covers 13 residues. Germline loops: CDR1 MRHNA, CDR2 SNTAGT. The CDR3 bases are TGTGCCAGCAGTGAGCGGGGGACAGATACGCAGTATTTT. Its protein product is CASSERGTDTQYF.

In nucleotides, the CDR3 is TGTGCCAGCAGCCTCGTCGGGTACACCGGGGAGCTGTTTTTT. Protein product: CASSLVGYTGELFF. This chain connects TRBV12-3 or TRBV12-4 to TRBJ2-2, with D uncertain. V was cut by 6 bases and J by 3 bases, with 11 bases left in between. CDR3 length: 14 amino acids.

This sequence joins TRBV10-3 and TRBJ2-3, with D possibly TRBD2 on 7 matching bases. CDR3 size: 16 residues. V lost 4 bases and J lost 6, with 20 bases in between. Per the germline V gene, CDR1 is ENHRY and CDR2 is SYGVKD. The CDR3 nucleotides are TGTGCCATCAGTGGGCGGGGGCCCCTGCGGGGCGATACGCAGTATTTT. It specifies CAISGRGPLRGDTQYF.

The genes are TRBV13 and TRBJ2-2; either TRBD1 or TRBD2 may fit D (5 bases each). CDR1 and CDR2 from the germline V gene are PRHDT and FYEKMQ (reference sequence). V was cut by 1 base and J by 6 bases, with 9 bases left in between. The length of the CDR3 is 14 residues. The CDR3 sequence is CASSLEVGAGELFF. CDR3 sequence (DNA): TGTGCCAGCAGCTTAGAGGTGGGGGCCGGGGAGCTGTTTTTT.

This clonotype was observed a few times. This chain connects TRBV27 to TRBJ1-1; no firm D call. Germline V lookup: CDR1 MNHEY, CDR2 SMNVEV (reference sequence). The CDR3 runs 13 residues. Trimming stripped 3 bases from V and 0 bases from J, with 5 bases between. The CDR3 spells CASSLTMNTEAFF. CDR3 bases: TGTGCCAGCAGTTTGACGATGAACACTGAAGCTTTCTTT.

This clonotype was seen a handful of times. A read error may produce the germline difference seen at one junction end. The V gene is TRBV7-7, the J gene TRBJ2-5; D is tentatively TRBD1 or TRBD2 (5 bases each). CDR1 SSHAT and CDR2 FNYEAQ come from the germline V gene (reference sequence). The CDR3 is 15 amino acids. The CDR3 reads CASSPSPGPQETQYF. DNA of the CDR3: TGTGCTAGCAGCCCTAGCCCAGGGCCCCAAGAGACCCAGTACTTC.

The chain employs TRBV3-1 and TRBJ2-1; 7 bases agree with TRBD2. This CDR3 spans 16 amino acids. After removal of 3 bases from V and 0 bases from J, the junction contained 5 bases not matched to a gene. CDR1 and CDR2 (germline): LGHDT, YNNKEL (reference sequence). For the CDR3, the DNA is TGTGCCAGCAGCCACCTAGCGGTGAGCTCCTACAATGAGCAGTTCTTC. Amino acids: CASSHLAVSSYNEQFF.

The V and J genes are TRBV7-9 and TRBJ1-1, with a possible D match to TRBD1 (5 bases). V lost 1 base, J lost 1 base, and 7 bases lay in between. Germline assignment: CDR1 SEHNR and CDR2 FQNEAQ (reference sequence). This CDR3 is built from 14 residues. Here the CDR3 DNA reads TGTGCCAGCAGCTTAGATACAGGGAACACTGAAGCTTTCTTT. This codes for CASSLDTGNTEAFF. Full variable domain (outside the CDR3, taken from reference TRBV7-9 and TRBJ1-1): DTGVSQNPRHKITKRGQNVTFRCDPISEHNRLYWYRQTLGQGPEFLTYFQNEAQLEKSRLLSDRFSAERPKGSFSTLEIQRTEQGDSAMYLCASSLDTGNTEAFFGQGTRLTVV.

The rearrangement links TRBV5-6 to TRBJ2-7; TRBD2 agrees at 9 bases. This CDR3 has 15 amino acids. Looked up from germline, CDR1 is SGHDT and CDR2 is YYEEEE. V was pared by 4 bases and J by 4 bases, with 9 bases of the junction left unmatched. The CDR3 nucleotides read TGTGCCAGCAGCGGAATGACTAGCGGAGGGTACGAGCAGTACTTC. Translating it yields CASSGMTSGGYEQYF.